Presented here are 26 T cell receptor beta chains from one specimen sequenced in a study of beta chain features in type 1 diabetes. The sequenced template was cDNA made from the entire isolated RNA. Some clones are missing from TCRdb's copy, which holds only in-frame ones; the method was immunoSEQ multiplex PCR. Among about 290,000 clones listed, 7% to 9% were seen once. The specimen sequenced was central memory CD4+ T cells from blood. The receptors come from a woman aged 18-29 years in good health.

This clone was observed a handful of times. V gene TRBV10-3 combines with J gene TRBJ2-3; 7 positions match TRBD2. Per germline, CDR1 ENHRY and CDR2 SYGVKD. CDR3 length: 13 residues. The V gene end was trimmed by 6 bases and the J gene end by 5 bases; junction bases not matched to a gene: 5. The CDR3 nucleotides read TGTGCCATCAGGGGGGGGATCGGAGATACGCAGTATTTT. Amino acids: CAIRGGIGDTQYF.

This clone was observed many times. Other DNA sequences from this sample encode an identical CDR3 as well. V is TRBV14 and J is TRBJ1-1; D uncertain. This CDR3 is built from 13 residues. Germline V gene lookup returns CDR1 SGHDN and CDR2 FVKESK. V lost 5 bases and J lost 0, with 7 bases in between. CDR3: CASSLGLNTEAFF. The CDR3 DNA sequence: TGTGCCAGCAGCTTAGGTCTGAACACTGAAGCTTTCTTT.

This rearrangement joins TRBV4-1 to TRBJ2-2; D possibly matches TRBD1 or TRBD2 (5 bases each). The V and J ends lost 3 bases and 1 base respectively, with 12 bases between them. The CDR3 consists of 16 residues. Germline V CDR1 and CDR2: MGHRA, YSYEKL. CDR3 in DNA: TGCGCCAGCAGCCAGGGCGTGGGGGTGAACACCGGGGAGCTGTTTTTT. Translated, it gives CASSQGVGVNTGELFF.

This clone occurred a few times. This chain links TRBV7-9 with TRBJ2-5, with TRBD2 as a possible D gene (5 bases). V gave up 5 bases and J gave up 5 bases, with 12 bases separating them. This CDR3 has 13 residues. Germline lookup yields CDR1 SEHNR and CDR2 FQNEAQ (reference sequence). This chain's CDR3 is CASSATRVETQYF. CDR3 sequence (DNA): TGTGCCAGCAGCGCCACTAGGGTGGAGACCCAGTACTTC.

In its sample, this clone was seen once. The rearrangement uses TRBV11-2 and TRBJ2-3; TRBD2 might be the D (6 bases). Germline CDR1 SGHAT, CDR2 FQNNGV. There are 14 residues in the CDR3. The V and J ends lost 3 bases and 2 bases respectively, with 9 bases between them. CDR3 sequence reads: CASSFAGPTDTQYF. CDR3 DNA: TGTGCCAGCAGCTTTGCGGGACCCACAGATACGCAGTATTTT.

The genes are TRBV7-6 and TRBJ2-7, with D perhaps matching TRBD2 (6 bases). Germline V gene sequence: CDR1 SGHVS, CDR2 FNYEAQ. This CDR3 is built from 13 residues. Trimming cost V 4 bases and J 3 bases, with 10 bases left between them. The CDR3: CASSYRERYEQYF. CDR3 DNA sequence: TGTGCCAGCAGCTACCGGGAGCGCTACGAGCAGTACTTC.

This rearrangement joins TRBV7-2 to TRBJ2-7, with 7 nucleotides matching TRBD1. Trimming took 3 bases from V and 4 from J; bases not matched to a gene: 3. Germline CDR1 is SGHTA and CDR2 is FQGNSA. The CDR3 has 13 amino acids. This CDR3 reads CASSFLQGYEQYF. The CDR3, as DNA: TGTGCCAGCAGCTTTCTACAGGGGTACGAGCAGTACTTC.

In regard to this clone: A much larger clone is a single base away; this may be a read error. The rearrangement uses TRBV7-2 and TRBJ2-3, with TRBD2 as a possible D gene (6 bases). This CDR3 is 15 amino acids long. Trimming cost V 5 bases and J 0 bases, with 12 bases left between them. The germline V gene encodes CDR1 SGHTA and CDR2 FQGNSA. Here the CDR3 reads CASSPGLPSTDTQYF. CDR3 sequence (DNA): TGTGCCAGCAGCCCGGGACTCCCAAGCACAGATACGCAGTATTTT.

The chain couples TRBV15 to TRBJ2-2; the D is unclear. Trimming removed 1 base from V and 2 bases from J, with 8 bases in between. CDR3 length: 15 amino acids. Germline V gene lookup returns CDR1 LNHNV and CDR2 YYDKDF (reference sequence). The CDR3: CATSRVIPNTGELFF. CDR3 DNA: TGTGCCACCAGCAGAGTTATCCCAAACACCGGGGAGCTGTTTTTT.

The sample holds many counts of this clone. The CDR3 DNA reads TGTGCCAGCAGCGGACAGCACACAGATACGCAGTATTTT. Protein: CASSGQHTDTQYF. The chain uses TRBV6-6 and TRBJ2-3; D is possibly TRBD1 (6 bases). CDR1 is MNHNY and CDR2 is SVGAGI in the germline V gene (reference sequence). This CDR3 is 13 amino acids long. The V end lost 6 bases, the J end lost 2 bases, and 9 bases lay between the germline ends.

This clone was detected a few times. This chain links TRBV29-1 with TRBJ1-6; the match to TRBD1 covers 8 bases. Per the germline V gene, CDR1 is SQVTM and CDR2 is ANQGSEA. The V and J ends lost 4 bases and 6 bases, in that order; junction bases with no gene match: 2. The length of the CDR3 is 13 residues. This CDR3 is CSVATGGNSPLHF. CDR3 bases: TGCAGCGTTGCTACAGGGGGTAATTCACCCCTCCACTTT.

Points on this clone: A read error may account for a junction end that differs from germline. This chain uses TRBV7-7 with TRBJ2-1, with TRBD2 identical over 8 bases. Germline V gene sequence: CDR1 SSHAT, CDR2 FNYEAQ (reference sequence). The CDR3 totals 15 residues. The CDR3 here is CASSLELAAGNEQFF. The CDR3 nucleotides read TGTGCTAGCAGCTTAGAACTAGCGGCCGGGAATGAGCAGTTCTTC. The full variable domain, its missing parts supplied by reference TRBV7-7 and TRBJ2-1, is GAGVSQSPRYKVTKRGQDVTLRCDPISSHATLYWYQQALGQGPEFLTYFNYEAQPDKSGLPSDRFSAERPEGSISTLTIQRTEQRDSAMYRCASSLELAAGNEQFFGPGTRLTVL.

This clone was counted only a few times. The V call is TRBV11-3, the J call TRBJ1-2; 11 bases line up with TRBD1. CDR3 length: 14 amino acids. In germline, CDR1 is SGHNT, CDR2 YENEEA. V shed 7 bases, J shed 4 bases, and the junction held 5 bases outside the gene matches. The CDR3 nucleotides read TGTGCCAGCACCGGACAGGGGGCGGCCTATGGCTACACCTTC. This gives the protein CASTGQGAAYGYTF.

This chain connects TRBV9 to TRBJ1-5, with D unresolved. The CDR3 runs to 13 residues. Germline values: CDR1 SGDLS, CDR2 YYNGEE. V was pared by 3 bases and J by 4 bases, with 8 bases between. The DNA of the CDR3 is TGTGCCAGCAGCGCCCAAACGAATCAGCCCCAGCATTTT. This gives the protein CASSAQTNQPQHF.

The count of this clone is one. CDR3 sequence (DNA): TGTGCCAGCAGCCCTGCCCGTAGCAATCAGCCCCAGCATTTT. Protein product: CASSPARSNQPQHF. V gene TRBV7-2 combines with J gene TRBJ1-5; D is undetermined. Per the germline V gene, CDR1 is SGHTA and CDR2 is FQGNSA. This CDR3 is built from 14 residues. Trimming stripped 5 bases from V and 0 bases from J, with 8 bases between.

For this clone: Other DNA sequences in the same sample also yield this CDR3. The genes are TRBV30 and TRBJ1-5; tentative D call: TRBD1 (6 bases). CDR1 and CDR2 from the germline V gene are GTSNPN and SVGIG (reference sequence). CDR3 length equals 13 residues. V was cut by 0 bases and J by 4 bases, with 7 bases left in between. In DNA, the CDR3 is TGTGCCTGGAGTGTGGACAGTAATCAGCCCCAGCATTTT. Residues: CAWSVDSNQPQHF.

The genes are TRBV15 and TRBJ2-5, with TRBD1 matching over 8 bases. Germline CDR1 reads LNHNV; CDR2 reads YYDKDF (reference sequence). The CDR3 length is 13 residues. J was trimmed by 4 bases and V by 5 bases; bases with no gene match: 3. The CDR3 bases are TGTGCCACCAGCCCAGGGGGCAGAGAGACCCAGTACTTC. Its translation: CATSPGGRETQYF.

The chain combines TRBV4-3 with TRBJ2-3, with TRBD1 matching over 8 bases. V was pared by 2 bases and J by 2 bases, with 9 bases of the junction left unmatched. CDR3 size: 17 residues. CDR1 and CDR2 from the germline V gene are LGHNA and YSLEER. The CDR3 reads CASSQTADRVNTDTQYF. CDR3 nucleotides: TGCGCCAGCAGCCAAACGGCGGACAGGGTTAACACAGATACGCAGTATTTT.

This clone has only a few counts. The chain combines TRBV11-1 with TRBJ2-7; D may be TRBD1 (6 bases). The V end lost 5 bases, the J end lost 4 bases, and 15 bases lay between the germline ends. The CDR3 runs 14 residues. Germline V gene data show CDR1 as SGHAT and CDR2 as FQDESV (reference sequence). The CDR3: CASSQGQIDYEQYF. As DNA, the CDR3 is TGTGCCAGCAGCCAAGGACAGATAGATTACGAGCAGTACTTC.

The chain joins TRBV2 to TRBJ2-7; the D is unclear. V lost 4 bases and J lost 2, with 6 bases in between. This CDR3 is built from 12 residues. From germline, CDR1 is SNHLY and CDR2 FYNNEI. CDR3 amino acids: CASSGNAYEQYF. CDR3 sequence (DNA): TGTGCCAGCAGTGGGAATGCCTACGAGCAGTACTTC.

This clone was seen only a few times. V and J are TRBV18 and TRBJ1-1; D gene uncertain. Per the germline V gene, CDR1 is KGHSH and CDR2 is LQKENI. The V end was cut by 2 bases, the J end by 5 bases, with 12 bases between. The CDR3 extends over 14 amino acids. The CDR3 DNA reads as TGTGCCAGCTCACCATCCCGCGGTACGACTGAAGCTTTCTTT. It encodes CASSPSRGTTEAFF.

V gene TRBV29-1 combines with J gene TRBJ2-1; no definite D call. The CDR3 contains 10 residues. Germline V gene lookup returns CDR1 SQVTM and CDR2 ANQGSEA. Deletions cut 4 bases from V and 10 bases from J, with 8 bases between. CDR3 nucleotide sequence: TGCAGCGTTGCGCAGATAGAGCAGTTCTTC. Translating gives CSVAQIEQFF.

This clone was seen at least ten times. This chain joins TRBV18 and TRBJ1-1, with D unresolved. Looked up from germline, CDR1 is KGHSH and CDR2 is LQKENI. The CDR3 covers 13 residues. Trimming cost V 4 bases and J 2 bases, with 8 bases left between them. CDR3 sequence: CASSRQPNTEAFF. The CDR3 DNA is TGTGCCAGCTCACGCCAGCCTAACACTGAAGCTTTCTTT.

The chain is built from TRBV5-1 and TRBJ1-1; D unclear. Trimming shortened V by 3 bases and J by 1 base, and 7 bases separated the two germline ends. CDR3 size: 13 residues. Looked up from germline, CDR1 is SGHRS and CDR2 is YFSETQ. The CDR3 DNA sequence: TGCGCCAGCAGCTCCGAGCCGAACACTGAAGCTTTCTTT. It codes for CASSSEPNTEAFF.

CDR3 sequence: CASSLGASGSPGETQYF. CDR3 in DNA: TGTGCCAGCAGCTTAGGAGCTAGCGGGAGTCCCGGGGAGACCCAGTACTTC. V gene TRBV11-2 combines with J gene TRBJ2-5, with 10 nucleotides matching TRBD2. The ends lost 1 base at V and 5 bases at J; junction bases unmatched: 10. The germline V gene encodes CDR1 SGHAT and CDR2 FQNNGV. The CDR3 spans 17 residues. The full variable domain, with the rest looked up from reference TRBV11-2 and TRBJ2-5, is EAGVAQSPRYKIIEKRQSVAFWCNPISGHATLYWYQQILGQGPKLLIQFQNNGVVDDSQLPKDRFSAERLKGVDSTLKIQPAKLEDSAVYLCASSLGASGSPGETQYFGPGTRLLVL.

The chain carries TRBV7-9 and TRBJ1-2; 7 bases are shared with TRBD1. Germline CDR1 SEHNR, CDR2 FQNEAQ (reference sequence). There are 15 residues in the CDR3. J gave up 4 bases and V 5 bases, and 10 bases lay outside the gene matches. The CDR3 nucleotides read TGTGCCAGCAGCAATTGGGACAGCGATCTCTATGGCTACACCTTC. Its protein product is CASSNWDSDLYGYTF.